This T cell receptor beta chain emerged from a study of T cells expressing NK-cell markers. Study-wide points: More than 5 donors carried dominant NKG2C+ clonotypes that made up about 1.0-7.0% of their CD8+ T cells.

The CDR3 loop spans 14 amino acids. CDR1 and CDR2 (germline): SQVTM, ANQGSEA. Comments on this clonotype: Its cognate antigen is unknown.

Researchers built TCR beta cDNA using 5'RACE template switching with UMIs. From the 5' RACE reads, TCRdb lists one entry per CDR3 protein and no DNA. The sample yields about 260,000 distinct CDR3 sequences, of which the top ten take up about 0.4%. The receptor's source is a man younger than 35 in good health. The sequenced material came from blood T cells: a sorted CD56 or NKG2C T cell subset, CD4+ or CD8+ T cells, or bulk PBMC T cells (not recorded which). The V and J genes are TRBV29-1 and TRBJ2-7; TCRdb proposes TRBD2, but this gene call is untestable without DNA. CDR3 amino acids: CSVPGLAGAYEQYF.